Listed here is a single T cell receptor beta chain. This sample was taken from a study of blood T cell repertoires in COVID-19. The table came from immunoSEQ multiplex PCR; TCRdb's copy has only in-frame clones and leaves some out. The data hold 150,000 to 200,000 clones, with 80% to 90% observed a single time. The V gene end was trimmed by 6 bases and the J gene end by 8 bases; junction bases not matched to a gene: 9. CDR3 size: 14 residues. Per germline, CDR1 SNHLY and CDR2 FYNNEI. The TCR was taken from a man between 60 and 75 years old with acute or convalescent COVID-19. Sequencing was carried out using peripheral blood. V and J are TRBV2 and TRBJ1-2; 10 bases are a match to TRBD1. CDR3 residues: CASRTGGSDRGYTF. The CDR3 nucleotides are TGTGCCAGCAGGACAGGGGGCTCCGATAGGGGCTACACCTTC.